A selection of T cell receptor beta chains follows, all from one sample in a study of shared clonotypes between healthy human individuals. TCRdb keeps only in-frame clones here, not all; method: immunoSEQ multiplex PCR. The sample holds about 2 million clones, about 95% seen once. Material for sequencing was naive CD8+ T cells sorted from blood. These receptors were collected from a man between 18 and 35 years old in good health. Both conserved end residues are part of each CDR3. Each record gives: J gene, V gene, D gene, clone size, CDR3 protein, CDR3 DNA. The D gene is left open where the match is weak. Size values are once, few and many counts, or a class for expanded clones, and some rows have none.

J: TRBJ1-2; V: TRBV10-3; D: TRBD1; size: -; CDR3: CAITGTGGAEGYTF; DNA: TGTGCCATCACTGGGACAGGGGGCGCGGAAGGCTACACCTTC
J: TRBJ2-7; V: TRBV27; D: -; size: once; CDR3: CASPSGRVGKFEQYF; DNA: TGTGCCAGCCCATCTGGACGAGTGGGTAAGTTCGAGCAGTACTTC
J: TRBJ1-1; V: TRBV15; D: -; size: -; CDR3: CATSPGLGTEAFF; DNA: TGTGCCACCAGTCCTGGTCTGGGGACTGAAGCTTTCTTT
J: TRBJ2-5; V: TRBV5-1; D: -; size: -; CDR3: CASSLETIQETQYF; DNA: TGCGCCAGCAGCTTGGAAACTATACAAGAGACCCAGTACTTC
J: TRBJ2-7; V: TRBV5-1; D: -; size: -; CDR3: CASSFGGASYEQYF; DNA: TGCGCCAGCAGCTTTGGCGGGGCTAGCTACGAGCAGTACTTC
J: TRBJ1-3; V: TRBV25-1; D: -; size: -; CDR3: CASSEGGSGNTIYF; DNA: TGTGCCAGCAGTGAAGGAGGGTCGGGAAACACCATATATTTT
J: TRBJ2-1; V: TRBV7-9; D: TRBD2; size: -; CDR3: CASSHRLADDNEQFF; DNA: TGTGCCAGCAGCCACCGACTAGCGGACGACAATGAGCAGTTCTTC
J: TRBJ2-7; V: TRBV4-3; D: -; size: -; CDR3: CASSQGGSYEQYF; DNA: TGCGCCAGCAGCCAAGGGGGATCCTACGAGCAGTACTTC
J: TRBJ2-2; V: TRBV29-1; D: -; size: -; CDR3: CSVEDEGGELFF; DNA: TGCAGCGTTGAAGATGAGGGGGGGGAGCTGTTTTTT
J: TRBJ2-1; V: TRBV7-9; D: -; size: -; CDR3: CASSPWGAEQFF; DNA: TGTGCCAGCAGCCCCTGGGGTGCTGAGCAGTTCTTC
J: TRBJ1-6; V: TRBV4-1; D: TRBD1; size: few; CDR3: CASSPAGTGLSPLHF; DNA: TGCGCCAGCAGCCCCGCCGGGACAGGGTTATCACCCCTCCACTTT
J: TRBJ2-6; V: TRBV9; D: -; size: -; CDR3: CASSVQSTGSGANVLTF; DNA: TGTGCCAGCAGCGTCCAATCGACCGGATCTGGGGCCAACGTCCTGACTTTC
J: TRBJ2-7; V: TRBV19; D: -; size: once; CDR3: CASSGGLEQYF; DNA: TGTGCCAGTAGTGGGGGGCTCGAGCAGTACTTC
J: TRBJ2-3; V: TRBV19; D: -; size: -; CDR3: CASSSGPTDTQYF; DNA: TGTGCCAGTAGTTCTGGGCCCACAGATACGCAGTATTTT
J: TRBJ2-1; V: TRBV5-8; D: TRBD2; size: -; CDR3: CASSLVGLAGGAEQFF; DNA: TGTGCCAGCAGCTTGGTGGGACTAGCGGGAGGGGCTGAGCAGTTCTTC
J: TRBJ1-2; V: TRBV7-9; D: -; size: -; CDR3: CASSPLGQLNYGYTF; DNA: TGTGCCAGCAGCCCACTGGGACAATTGAACTATGGCTACACCTTC
J: TRBJ1-1; V: TRBV15; D: -; size: -; CDR3: CATSRDLTAEAFF; DNA: TGTGCCACCAGCAGAGATCTGACAGCTGAAGCTTTCTTT
J: TRBJ2-7; V: TRBV28; D: -; size: -; CDR3: CASGIEGLLYEQYF; DNA: TGTGCCAGCGGAATAGAAGGTCTTCTCTACGAGCAGTACTTC
J: TRBJ2-1; V: TRBV9; D: -; size: -; CDR3: CASSVEIGDNEQFF; DNA: TGTGCCAGCAGCGTTGAAATAGGGGACAATGAGCAGTTCTTC
J: TRBJ2-7; V: TRBV7-9; D: -; size: -; CDR3: CASSDSGRPSYEQYF; DNA: TGTGCCAGCAGCGACTCGGGACGGCCATCCTACGAGCAGTACTTC
J: TRBJ1-5; V: TRBV11-3; D: -; size: -; CDR3: CASSLIPNQPQHF; DNA: TGTGCCAGCAGCTTAATACCGAATCAGCCCCAGCATTTT
J: TRBJ2-7; V: TRBV7-9; D: -; size: -; CDR3: CASSLLTDTYEQYF; DNA: TGTGCCAGCAGCTTACTTACAGATACCTACGAGCAGTACTTC
J: TRBJ1-6; V: TRBV19; D: -; size: -; CDR3: CASSRSWFSPLHF; DNA: TGTGCCAGTAGCCGCAGTTGGTTCTCACCCCTCCACTTT